This T cell receptor (beta chain) was captured by sequencing in a study of blood T cell repertoires in COVID-19. Study summary: Sites in the United States, Italy and Spain provided acute and convalescent COVID-19 samples. Sample material is recorded as cDNA or gDNA derived from T cells, B-cell-depleted T cells, or PBMCs.

Original data processing: The assay estimated nucleated cells by amplifying reference gene primers. Some clones are missing from TCRdb's copy, which holds only in-frame ones; the method was immunoSEQ multiplex PCR. The DNA gave D and trimming, while V, J and clone size come from that table. The sample holds a few hundred thousand clones, around 83% seen once. The V end was cut by 6 bases, the J end by 8 bases, with 13 bases between. Germline CDR1 reads SEHNR; CDR2 reads FQNEAQ (reference sequence). CDR3 size: 13 residues. The receptor's source is a woman aged 40 to 55 who had recovered from COVID-19. The J gene is TRBJ1-4, the V gene TRBV7-9; D is possibly TRBD1 (5 bases). Material for sequencing was peripheral blood. Written as DNA, the CDR3 is TGTGCCAGCAGGATCCAGGGCCGCGAAAAACTGTTTTTT. Residues: CASRIQGREKLFF.